The 11 T cell receptor beta chains below come from one sample, sequenced in a study of T cell responses to AZD1222 COVID-19 vaccine. The repertoire was sequenced with immunoSEQ multiplex PCR; TCRdb's copy has only in-frame clones and lacks some. The table has about 160,000 clones, roughly 90% seen once. Source: peripheral blood, taken 28 days after the second AZD1222 dose. These receptors were taken from an adult who received the AZD1222 COVID-19 vaccine.

This clone was seen only a few times. This chain links TRBV7-8 with TRBJ1-2, with 7 bases matching TRBD1. Looked up from germline, CDR1 is SGHVS and CDR2 is FQNEAQ. Trimming took 5 bases from V and 11 from J; bases not matched to a gene: 11. CDR3 length equals 13 residues. CDR3 loop: CASSPRTGFLYTF. The CDR3 bases are TGTGCCAGCAGCCCCCGGACAGGTTTTTTGTACACCTTC.

This clone was seen only a few times. J is TRBJ1-1 and V is TRBV7-3; D not resolved. The V and J ends lost 0 bases and 3 bases respectively, with 5 bases between them. This CDR3 contains 13 residues. The germline V gene has CDR1 SGHTA and CDR2 FQGTGA. CDR3 sequence reads: CASSLTVDTEAFF. CDR3 in DNA: TGTGCCAGCAGCTTAACTGTTGACACTGAAGCTTTCTTT.

This chain joins TRBV12-5 and TRBJ2-7; TRBD2 is a possible D gene (5 bases). Germline CDR1 is LGHNT and CDR2 is FRNRAP. The V end was cut by 6 bases, the J end by 4 bases, with 7 bases between. This CDR3 spans 11 amino acids. The CDR3 nucleotides read TGTGCTAGTGGCCCGGGGTACGAGCAGTACTTC. As protein: CASGPGYEQYF.

The chain carries TRBV27 and TRBJ2-2; tentatively, D is TRBD1 (6 bases). Trimming left V 7 bases short and J 1 base short, with 10 bases between. Germline-derived CDR1 and CDR2 are MNHEY and SMNVEV (reference sequence). The CDR3 is 14 residues long. This CDR3 is CASNRAENTGELFF. CDR3 DNA sequence: TGTGCCAGCAACAGGGCGGAGAACACCGGGGAGCTGTTTTTT.

The sample holds one count of this clone. V usage is TRBV4-1 and J usage is TRBJ2-2; D call uncertain. Germline CDR1 is MGHRA and CDR2 is YSYEKL. V lost 4 bases and J 5 bases, leaving 14 bases between the germline ends. The length of the CDR3 is 15 residues. The CDR3, as DNA: TGCGCCAGCAGCCCAGTTAAGAAAGGGACCGGGGAGCTGTTTTTT. It specifies CASSPVKKGTGELFF.

The rearrangement uses TRBV5-8 and TRBJ2-1; D possibly uses TRBD1 or TRBD2 (5 bases each). V lost 4 bases and J 5 bases, leaving 19 bases between the germline ends. In germline, CDR1 is SGHTS, CDR2 YDEGEE. The CDR3 consists of 16 residues. The CDR3 DNA reads TGTGCCAGCAGCCTATTTTCGGGGCAACGTAACAATGAGCAGTTCTTC. Protein sequence: CASSLFSGQRNNEQFF.

The gene calls are TRBV2 and TRBJ1-5; 10 bases fit TRBD1. V was clipped by 6 bases and J by 4 bases; unmatched bases: 0. In germline, CDR1 is SNHLY, CDR2 FYNNEI. This CDR3 is 13 amino acids long. The CDR3 here is CASRDRGNQPQHF. The CDR3 DNA sequence: TGTGCCAGCAGGGACAGGGGGAATCAGCCCCAGCATTTT.

The genes are TRBV6-5 and TRBJ1-5; tentative D call: TRBD1 (6 bases). The CDR3 totals 15 residues. The V gene lost 6 bases and the J gene lost 5 bases, with 17 bases spanning the gap. Germline CDR1 MNHEY, CDR2 SVGAGI. The CDR3 spells CASRSTGGQYQPQHF. For the CDR3, the DNA is TGTGCCAGCAGATCAACGGGGGGCCAGTATCAGCCCCAGCATTTT.

The rearrangement uses TRBV4-1 and TRBJ1-1, with a tentative D call TRBD1 (5 bases). Germline V lookup: CDR1 MGHRA, CDR2 YSYEKL. Deletions cut 5 bases from V and 7 bases from J, with 17 bases between. The CDR3 extends over 14 amino acids. CDR3 loop: CASSTTVEDNEAFF. In nucleotides, the CDR3 is TGCGCCAGCAGCACCACTGTAGAGGACAATGAAGCTTTCTTT.

The chain employs TRBV7-8 and TRBJ1-2; 7 nucleotides match TRBD1. Germline lookup yields CDR1 SGHVS and CDR2 FQNEAQ. The CDR3 loop spans 12 amino acids. The V segment lost 4 bases and the J segment 8 bases; nucleotides outside the gene matches: 4. The CDR3 region has the DNA TGTGCCAGCAGCTCCGACAGGGTCGGCTACACCTTC. This translates into CASSSDRVGYTF. Full variable domain (remainder filled in from reference TRBV7-8 and TRBJ1-2): GAGVSQSPRYKVAKRGQDVALRCDPISGHVSLFWYQQALGQGPEFLTYFQNEAQLDKSGLPSDRFFAERPEGSVSTLKIQRTQQEDSAVYLCASSSDRVGYTFGSGTRLTVV.

This chain uses TRBV5-1 with TRBJ2-5; D may be TRBD1 (5 bases). The V gene lost 0 bases and the J gene lost 3 bases, with 15 bases spanning the gap. The CDR3 contains 16 residues. CDR1 is SGHRS and CDR2 is YFSETQ in the germline V gene. As DNA, the CDR3 is TGCGCCAGCAGCTTGGGCTGGGCAACAGGAGAAGAGACCCAGTACTTC. Translating gives CASSLGWATGEETQYF.